This T cell receptor beta chain emerged from a study of T cell repertoires in cytomegalovirus infection. One entry per CDR3 protein results from TCRdb running MiXCR on the reads. The table lists about 470,000 distinct CDR3 sequences, roughly 42% of them singletons. Germline V CDR1 and CDR2: MNHEY, SVGEGT. The V gene lost 2 bases and the J gene lost 5 bases, with 16 bases spanning the gap. The CDR3 runs 16 residues. In regard to this clonotype: Its antigen remains unidentified.

This chain links TRBV6-2 or TRBV6-3 with TRBJ2-1, with D tentatively TRBD2 (6 bases). The sequencing used cultured PBMCs, collected from culture after CMV antigen stimulation. The sequence was obtained from a human donor in good health (CMV status not recorded). Some clones in this sample may be carry-over from other donors' samples. CDR3 protein: CASSYPPLADHNEQFF. CDR3 sequence (DNA): TGTGCCAGCAGTTACCCACCCTTAGCGGATCACAATGAGCAGTTCTTC.